Listed below are T cell receptor beta chains from one sample, sequenced in a study of OX40 agonist ivuxolimab in advanced cancers. Profiled with immunoSEQ multiplex PCR; TCRdb holds only in-frame clones, not every one. The data contain under 20,000 clones, about two thirds of them singletons. The sample consisted of CD4+ or CD8+ T cells sorted from blood, taken in a trial of the OX40 agonist ivuxolimab. The receptors here all came from an adult with an advanced solid tumor such as melanoma, head and neck, liver or kidney cancer. Each CDR3 is given without its conserved first and last residue. Fields, in order: V gene, J gene, clone size, CDR3 protein. The size field is filled for only some rows; it gives once, few, many or a size class.

TRBV5-4,TRBJ1-1,NA,ASSSGIGTEAF
TRBV19,TRBJ1-4,NA,ASSIPLGPNEKLF
TRBV28,TRBJ1-5,NA,AGASDRVDQPQH
TRBV5-6,TRBJ2-7,NA,ASSFGQNYEQY
TRBV27,TRBJ2-7,NA,ASRLGQGLSYEQY
TRBV11-2,TRBJ2-1,NA,AEREYNEQF
TRBV9,TRBJ1-6,once,ASRLGNSPLH
TRBV4-1,TRBJ1-1,NA,ASSQDSGRTNTEAF
TRBV6-1,TRBJ2-7,NA,ASSDFYEQY
TRBV18,TRBJ2-7,NA,ASSPLTESSYEQY
TRBV18,TRBJ1-2,NA,ASSPWKGRLGGRGDYGYT
TRBV19,TRBJ1-5,NA,ASSIWGTEANQPQH
TRBV5-4,TRBJ2-3,NA,ASSQEAQGGTDTQY
TRBV10-1,TRBJ1-1,NA,ASSPGTGTRDRDTEAF
TRBV6-5,TRBJ1-5,once,ASSYDGVGNQPQH
TRBV7-2,TRBJ1-2,NA,ASSLLLRYRDYGYT
TRBV5-4,TRBJ2-7,NA,ASSLVQGFSYEQY
TRBV27,TRBJ2-3,NA,ASQGGGVDTQY
TRBV16,TRBJ2-1,NA,ASSPGQGSWNEQF
TRBV7-9,TRBJ1-2,NA,ASSLEEAVAEYGYT
TRBV11-2,TRBJ2-1,NA,ASSFNEQF
TRBV15,TRBJ1-1,medium-sized,ATSTTGLGDTEAF
TRBV14,TRBJ2-1,NA,ASSQELSASYNEQF
TRBV7-6,TRBJ2-7,few,ASSPTPTYYEQY
TRBV7-9,TRBJ1-1,NA,ASSPPPGLEAF
TRBV28,TRBJ2-7,few,ASSFSQGLEQY
TRBV6-5,TRBJ1-1,NA,ASSLDNMNTEAF
TRBV10-3,TRBJ2-1,few,AISEPTKARGGNEQF
TRBV6-1,TRBJ1-5,NA,ASSEGIRDLLNQPQH
TRBV2,TRBJ2-1,few,ASSVLWGIHNEQF
TRBV14,TRBJ2-1,NA,ASSPQGVNEQF
TRBV6-5,TRBJ1-2,NA,ASSYETGHSYGYT
TRBV28,TRBJ2-1,NA,ASSLSPSGALNEQF
TRBV9,TRBJ2-7,NA,ASTPGGGGYEQY
TRBV11-2,TRBJ2-7,NA,ASSLVSASGSLEQY
TRBV27,TRBJ2-7,NA,ASSPRDPAYEQY
TRBV6-5,TRBJ2-7,NA,ASSYISPPNEQY
TRBV6-5,TRBJ1-1,NA,ASSFRQGRYTEAF
TRBV21-1,TRBJ2-7,few,ASKTGTATYEQY
TRBV9,TRBJ2-3,NA,ASSGGLAGDPVTDTQY
TRBV10-3,TRBJ2-5,NA,AISEGLAGWKETQY
TRBV7-9,TRBJ2-3,NA,ASSLSERGDTQY
TRBV6-5,TRBJ2-2,NA,ASSTDRAGELF
TRBV27,TRBJ1-2,NA,ASSRLGTARKSENYGYT
TRBV5-1,TRBJ1-2,NA,ASSLAGGDYGYT
TRBV5-4,TRBJ2-7,once,ASSPTSAPSYEQY
TRBV7-6,TRBJ2-7,NA,ASSIGQGSYEQY
TRBV4-1,TRBJ1-4,NA,ASHPRGRIDEKLF
TRBV11-2,TRBJ2-3,NA,ASSFGGDTDTQY
TRBV25-1,TRBJ2-1,NA,ASSVGTGDPYNEQF
TRBV10-2,TRBJ2-7,few,ASSGGDRSYEQY
TRBV28,TRBJ1-2,NA,ASSLLSTDYGYT